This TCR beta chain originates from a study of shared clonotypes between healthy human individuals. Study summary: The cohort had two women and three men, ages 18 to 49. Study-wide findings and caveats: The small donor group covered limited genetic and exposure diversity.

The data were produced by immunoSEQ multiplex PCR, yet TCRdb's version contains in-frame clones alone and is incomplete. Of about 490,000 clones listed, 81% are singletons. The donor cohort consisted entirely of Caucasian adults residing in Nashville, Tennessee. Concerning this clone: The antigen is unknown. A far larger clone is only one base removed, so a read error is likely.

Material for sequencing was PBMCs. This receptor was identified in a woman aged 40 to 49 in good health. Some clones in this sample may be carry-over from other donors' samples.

The CDR3 DNA is TGTGCCAGCAGCCAAGGGGGCCCGGGCAGCATGAACACTGAAGCTTTCTTT. Translation: CASSQGGPGSMNTEAFF. The chain uses TRBV4-2 and TRBJ1-1; weak D call: TRBD1 (5 bases). V was pared by 1 base and J by 0 bases, with 15 bases between. This CDR3 is built from 17 residues. The germline V gene encodes CDR1 LGHNA and CDR2 YNFKEQ.